These T cell receptor beta chains were read from a single sample in a study of blood T cell repertoires in COVID-19. Method: immunoSEQ multiplex PCR; TCRdb's copy keeps in-frame clones and lacks some. The sample has some 150,000 clones, more than 75% seen once. Material for sequencing was peripheral blood. Receptors were obtained from a man between 65 and 80 years old with acute or convalescent COVID-19. Both conserved end residues are part of each CDR3. D genes are given only for firm matches.

>TRBV5-1|TRBD1|TRBJ2-3
CASSQQGAKSDTQYF
>TRBV7-6|TRBD1|TRBJ2-6
CASSPGTGRRSGANVLTF
>TRBV9|NA|TRBJ1-2
CASSVAPSRGSNYGYTF
>TRBV6-1|NA|TRBJ2-3
CASRERGFLGSDTQYF
>TRBV5-1|NA|TRBJ2-1
CASSIGTFSYNEQFF
>TRBV7-7|NA|TRBJ2-5
CASSLVGGLVETQYF
>TRBV28|NA|TRBJ2-7
CASIEVSTNEQYF
>TRBV30|NA|TRBJ2-5
CAWSVDSQETQYF
>TRBV4-3|NA|TRBJ1-5
CAPSRKVGAPQPQHF
>TRBV3-1/TRBV3-2|NA|TRBJ2-1
CASSLPGEQFF
>TRBV2|NA|TRBJ2-3
CAGAAPGDTQYF
>TRBV6-5|TRBD1|TRBJ1-2
CASSPRGQGRGYTF
>TRBV11-3|NA|TRBJ2-1
CASSRRGSYNEQFF
>TRBV3-1/TRBV3-2|NA|TRBJ1-1
CASSSGRGTEAFF